This TCR beta chain is from a study of OX40 agonist ivuxolimab in advanced cancers. About the full investigation: Ivuxolimab, which targeted the costimulatory receptor OX40 (CD134), was an agonistic, fully human IgG2 monoclonal antibody. The monotherapy dose-escalation portion (N ≈ 55 patients) of the phase I ivuxolimab trial is reported in the paper. Prior anti-PD-1, anti-PD-L1 or anti-CTLA-4 therapy was permitted, and checkpoint inhibitors had been received by about two fifths of dose-escalation patients. Among the 50 to 55 dose-escalation patients, some 20 had hepatocellular carcinoma, 15 or so melanoma, 9 renal cell carcinoma and 9 head and neck cancer. A male proportion of 75% to 85% and a mean age of 60 years, ranging from roughly 20 to 80, were recorded for the dose-escalation cohort. Partial responses occurred in three dose-escalation patients, of whom one had hepatocellular carcinoma and two had cutaneous melanoma. Intravenous ivuxolimab was administered to patients every 2 weeks at six dose levels: 0.01, 0.1, 0.3, 1.5, 3 and 10 mg/kg. Peripheral TCRbeta sequencing aimed to test whether ivuxolimab altered TCR sequence diversity and caused clonal T-cell expansion. The paper as a whole reports these results and caveats: On average, CD8+ T cells showed more expanded clones than CD4+ T cells after ivuxolimab. At doses of 0.1 to 3.0 mg/kg, clonal expansion of both CD4+ and CD8+ blood T cells was observed from baseline to week 6. Antigen specificity was not determined for the clonally expanded peripheral T cells. Low levels of normalized T-cell clonal expansion were also shown by some nonresponding patients. In the 0.1-3.0 mg/kg groups, partial responders were among the patients with the lowest normalized peripheral clonal expansion, particularly in CD8+ T cells.

Genomic DNA was extracted from sorted cells for sequencing of the TCRbeta CDR3 region. The immunoSEQ Assay was used for sequencing of TCRbeta CDR3 regions. The table comes from immuneACCESS by way of TCRdb, which keeps in-frame sequences with V and J called. Part of the clones is missing from these tables; in studies checked, under half for an unresolved V gene and the rest for unknown reasons. This sample is represented by about 110,000 clones; roughly 90% of them were singletons. The ten largest clones add up to 0.27% of the sample. Trimming takes 10 bases from V and 3 bases from J, and the germline ends sit 14 bases apart. The germline V gene (reference sequence) supplies CDR1 LNHDA and CDR2 SQIVND. The CDR3 starts with the cysteine, ends with the phenylalanine, and has 13 residues. The CDR3 DNA has 39 bases and is translated from base 1. With respect to this clone: The clone's antigen remains unknown. The sample holds no much larger clone one base away, and base qualities are not on file.

Patients with autoimmune disease history or receiving systemic immunosuppression were excluded from the trial. In every dose cohort, peripheral blood was drawn for TCR sequencing at baseline, cycle 4 day 1, and cycle 7 day 1. Samples were obtained from an open-label, multicenter, first-in-human phase I dose-escalation trial of ivuxolimab. Adults with locally advanced or metastatic head and neck squamous cell, hepatocellular, melanoma or renal cell carcinoma were enrolled in the trial. Before TCR sequencing, CD4+ and CD8+ T cells were separately sorted from peripheral blood. The input for sequencing was CD4+ or CD8+ T cells sorted from blood, taken in a trial of the OX40 agonist ivuxolimab. The TCR originated in an adult with an advanced solid tumor such as melanoma, head and neck, liver or kidney cancer. The chain is encoded by TRBV19 joined to TRBJ2-3; no confident D gene assignment can be made. Here is the DNA: TGTGCCACTTCAACCCTACGAACAGATACGCAGTATTTT. The translation is CATSTLRTDTQYF.